The next 22 T cell receptor beta chains were all read from a single sample in a study of shared clonotypes between healthy human individuals. Libraries were prepared by immunoSEQ multiplex PCR; TCRdb keeps only in-frame clonotypes and omits some of them. This table has about 470,000 clones, roughly 77% appearing once. What was sequenced was PBMCs. The origin of the receptors is a middle-aged woman in good health. Some clones in this sample may be carry-over from other donors' samples.

The chain joins TRBV7-9 to TRBJ1-6, with TRBD1 identical over 8 bases. The CDR3 runs to 14 residues. Germline V gives CDR1 SEHNR, CDR2 FQNEAQ (reference sequence). V gave up 4 bases and J gave up 8 bases; unmatched junction bases: 4. CDR3 protein: CASSSGQGDSPLHF. In DNA, the CDR3 is TGTGCCAGCAGCTCCGGACAGGGAGATTCACCCCTCCACTTT.

The V call is TRBV28, the J call TRBJ2-1; D possibly corresponds to TRBD2 (5 bases). CDR3 length: 14 residues. CDR1 is MDHEN, CDR2 SYDVKM, per germline. V lost 5 bases and J lost 6, with 14 bases in between. Here the CDR3 reads CASSTWTGVNEQFF. The CDR3, as DNA: TGTGCCAGCAGTACTTGGACTGGAGTCAATGAGCAGTTCTTC.

The rearrangement uses TRBV25-1 and TRBJ2-5; 8 bases match TRBD2. V dropped 4 bases and J dropped 5; count of bases not matched to a gene: 9. The germline V gene has CDR1 MGHDK and CDR2 SYGVNS. The length of the CDR3 is 15 residues. The CDR3 coding sequence is TGTGCCAGCAGTGGCCCCGCGGGAGGAGGGGAGACCCAGTACTTC. Protein: CASSGPAGGGETQYF. The variable domain in full, completed from reference TRBV25-1 and TRBJ2-5, reads EADIYQTPRYLVIGTGKKITLECSQTMGHDKMYWYQQDPGMELHLIHYSYGVNSTEKGDLSSESTVSRIRTEHFPLTLESARPSHTSQYLCASSGPAGGGETQYFGPGTRLLVL.

V gene TRBV12-2 combines with J gene TRBJ2-7; no DNA check was done on the table's D call, TRBD2. TRBV12-2 is marked as a pseudogene. This CDR3 comprises 14 residues. The CDR3 here is CASRQGLRTYEQYF. Written as DNA, the CDR3 is TGTGCAAGTCGCCAGGGACTACGCACCTACGAGCAGTACTTC.

This sequence joins TRBV5-4 and TRBJ1-2; 7 bases agree with TRBD1. The CDR3 is 13 amino acids. V shed 6 bases and J 3 bases; nucleotides not matched to a gene: 5. CDR1 is SGHNT, CDR2 YYREEE, per germline (reference sequence). CDR3 protein: CASNRQGYYGYTF. CDR3 nucleotide sequence: TGTGCCAGCAATAGACAGGGCTACTATGGCTACACCTTC.

The chain recombines TRBV6-5 with TRBJ1-1; 7 bases are a match to TRBD1. The CDR3 extends over 15 amino acids. J lost 4 bases, V lost 1 base, and 6 bases had no gene match. Germline loops: CDR1 MNHEY, CDR2 SVGAGI. In nucleotides, the CDR3 is TGTGCCAGCAGTTACTGGGCCCGACAGGGCACTGAAGCTTTCTTT. Its protein is CASSYWARQGTEAFF.

With respect to this clone: The same CDR3 is also encoded by other DNA sequences in this sample. This chain uses TRBV18 with TRBJ2-3; perhaps TRBD2 as D (5 bases). The germline V gene has CDR1 KGHSH and CDR2 LQKENI. CDR3 length equals 13 residues. The V and J ends lost 0 bases and 4 bases respectively, with 5 bases between them. Written as DNA, the CDR3 is TGTGCCAGCTCACCACCCGGGGCAGATACGCAGTATTTT. This encodes CASSPPGADTQYF.

The genes are TRBV4-3 and TRBJ1-1, with TRBD1 matching 9 bases. Germline V gives CDR1 LGHNA, CDR2 YSLEER. The length of the CDR3 is 15 residues. The V gene end was trimmed by 0 bases and the J gene end by 12 bases; junction bases not matched to a gene: 11. CDR3 region: CASSQEIQDRGPTFF. The CDR3 DNA reads as TGCGCCAGCAGCCAAGAGATCCAGGACAGGGGTCCAACTTTCTTT.

V and J are TRBV29-1 and TRBJ2-4; a possible D gene is TRBD1 (5 bases). The CDR3 runs 13 residues. Per germline, CDR1 SQVTM and CDR2 ANQGSEA. Trimming cost V 1 base and J 5 bases, with 9 bases left between them. CDR3 amino acids: CSVEGQGQNIQYF. In DNA form, the CDR3 reads TGCAGCGTTGAAGGCCAGGGCCAAAACATTCAGTACTTC.

The chain carries TRBV27 and TRBJ2-5; the match to TRBD2 covers 8 bases. From germline, CDR1 is MNHEY and CDR2 SMNVEV (reference sequence). V trimming: 5 bases; J trimming: 2 bases; junction bases outside the gene matches: 13. The CDR3 spans 17 residues. CDR3 in amino acids: CASSPAPWREEQETQYF. The CDR3 bases are TGTGCCAGCAGTCCTGCCCCGTGGCGGGAGGAACAAGAGACCCAGTACTTC.

This sequence joins TRBV7-8 and TRBJ2-2; D not resolved. Per the germline V gene, CDR1 is SGHVS and CDR2 is FQNEAQ. The CDR3 has 15 residues. Trimming left V 2 bases short and J 6 bases short, with 13 bases between. CDR3 DNA sequence: TGTGCCAGCAGCTTACGGTGGCCTAGGGCCGGGGAGCTGTTTTTT. Translating gives CASSLRWPRAGELFF.

This sequence joins TRBV19 and TRBJ1-1; the D is unclear. The CDR3 runs 14 residues. CDR1 is LNHDA and CDR2 is SQIVND in the germline V gene (reference sequence). The ends were cut back, 1 base at V and 1 base at J, with 7 bases in the middle. This CDR3 is CASSIAAENTEAFF. DNA of the CDR3: TGTGCCAGTAGTATAGCGGCGGAGAACACTGAAGCTTTCTTT.

The chain joins TRBV7-6 to TRBJ2-4, with D possibly matching TRBD1 (6 bases). V lost 2 bases and J 8 bases, leaving 13 bases between the germline ends. This CDR3 has 14 residues. Germline V CDR1 and CDR2: SGHVS, FNYEAQ. CDR3 DNA: TGTGCCAGCAGCTTAACAGGGCCTGGGGACATTCAGTACTTC. Its protein product is CASSLTGPGDIQYF. Based on the CDR3 plus reference TRBV7-6 and TRBJ2-4, the full variable domain is GAGVSQSPRYKVTKRGQDVALRCDPISGHVSLYWYRQALGQGPEFLTYFNYEAQQDKSGLPNDRFSAERPEGSISTLTIQRTEQRDSAMYRCASSLTGPGDIQYFGAGTRLSVL.

The chain recombines TRBV28 with TRBJ2-7; 11 bases map to TRBD2. The CDR3 covers 17 residues. With 0 bases clipped from V and 8 bases from J, the junction kept 12 bases outside the gene matches. Per germline, CDR1 MDHEN and CDR2 SYDVKM. DNA for the CDR3: TGTGCCAGCAGTTTATGGGGGACTAGCGGTCCTGATGGGAAGCAGTACTTC. This sequence encodes CASSLWGTSGPDGKQYF.

This clone was picked up one time. J is TRBJ2-3 and V is TRBV9; D is unclear. This CDR3 has 13 amino acids. Germline V gene sequence: CDR1 SGDLS, CDR2 YYNGEE. Trimming shortened V by 6 bases and J by 0 bases, and 8 bases separated the two germline ends. This chain's CDR3 is CASTGGSTDTQYF. CDR3 sequence (DNA): TGTGCCAGCACCGGTGGTAGCACAGATACGCAGTATTTT.

This sequence joins TRBV29-1 and TRBJ2-2, with 9 nucleotides matching TRBD2. J lost 7 bases, V lost 7 bases, and 7 bases had no gene match. This CDR3 region has 13 residues. The germline CDR1 and CDR2 sequences are SQVTM and ANQGSEA. CDR3 loop: CSALAGSYGELFF. DNA of the CDR3: TGCAGCGCCCTAGCGGGAAGCTACGGGGAGCTGTTTTTT.

The chain combines TRBV4-3 with TRBJ2-1, with 9 nucleotides matching TRBD2. Losses at the gene ends were 6 bases for V and 4 bases for J; bases not matched to a gene: 7. CDR1 and CDR2 from the germline V gene are LGHNA and YSLEER. The CDR3 runs 15 residues. CDR3 in DNA: TGCGCCAGCAGTAGAGTAGCGGGAGTATACAATGAGCAGTTCTTC. As protein: CASSRVAGVYNEQFF.

In this sample, this clone turned up many times. The V and J genes are TRBV4-3 and TRBJ2-1; D possibly matches TRBD1 or TRBD2 (5 bases each). The CDR3 sequence is 16 residues long. CDR1 and CDR2 from the germline V gene are LGHNA and YSLEER. Trimming shortened V by 5 bases and J by 6 bases, and 20 bases separated the two germline ends. The CDR3 DNA is TGCGCCAGCAGCTGGACGGGACCCCAAAGGGGCAATGAGCAGTTCTTC. Amino acids: CASSWTGPQRGNEQFF.

The rearrangement joins TRBV5-1 to TRBJ1-4; D not certain. V lost 4 bases and J lost 5, with 15 bases in between. Germline V CDR1 and CDR2: SGHRS, YFSETQ. The CDR3 loop spans 15 amino acids. The CDR3 nucleotides are TGCGCCAGCAGCCTAGAAGGCAGCACGAATGAAAAACTGTTTTTT. The encoded protein is CASSLEGSTNEKLFF.

The gene calls are TRBV11-1 and TRBJ2-1; 10 bases align to TRBD1. Looked up from germline, CDR1 is SGHAT and CDR2 is FQDESV (reference sequence). This CDR3 is built from 16 residues. Trimming at V came to 5 bases and at J to 7 bases, leaving 11 bases not matched to a gene. The chain's CDR3 is CASSPPTGGARNEQFF. CDR3 coding DNA: TGTGCCAGCAGCCCCCCGACAGGGGGCGCGAGGAATGAGCAGTTCTTC.

This clone was counted many times. CDR3 sequence: CASSDSGQGAGGELFF. CDR3 DNA sequence: TGTGCCAGCAGTGATTCTGGACAGGGGGCCGGCGGGGAGCTGTTTTTT. The chain uses TRBV6-4 and TRBJ2-2, with 11 bases fitting TRBD1. Germline CDR1 reads MRHNA; CDR2 reads SNTAGT. The CDR3 is 16 amino acids. After removal of 3 bases from V and 7 bases from J, the junction contained 7 bases not matched to a gene.

A remark on this clone: A much larger clone lies one base from this, so it may be a read error. This chain uses TRBV5-4 with TRBJ2-5; 11 bases map to TRBD2. The ends lost 4 bases at V and 3 bases at J; junction bases unmatched: 2. The CDR3 is made up of 14 amino acids. The germline gives CDR1 SGHNT, CDR2 YYREEE (reference sequence). The CDR3 nucleotides are TGTGCCAGCAGCCCGGGACTAGCGGAAGAGACCCAGTACTTC. Amino acid sequence: CASSPGLAEETQYF. The entire variable domain, with the rest obtained from reference TRBV5-4 and TRBJ2-5, is as follows: ETGVTQSPTHLIKTRGQQVTLRCSSQSGHNTVSWYQQALGQGPQFIFQYYREEENGRGNFPPRFSGLQFPNYSSELNVNALELDDSALYLCASSPGLAEETQYFGPGTRLLVL.